Each of the 4 T cell receptor beta chains below was sequenced from the same sample in a study of read filtering for tumor transcriptome and immune sequencing (dated by TCRdb to 2018 to 2020). TCRdb names Illumina HiSeq 4000 as the instrument used. Starting from roughly 370 ng RNA, TCR libraries were constructed with the Immunoverse kit using molecular barcoded adaptors that cover the alpha/delta and beta/gamma chains. The public reads were reprocessed in TCRdb via fastp at Q25 and MiXCR, keeping in-frame beta chains. CDR3 protein duplicates are merged, each entry listing the most common genes and DNA. The sample profile shows 5,000 to 6,500 distinct CDR3 sequences; about a quarter of them were found once. Around 48% of the sample lies in the top ten. Input material: a population of CD138-negative cells sorted from bone marrow. Interpreted using the paper, the cell subset or site label stands for: bone marrow mononuclear cells depleted of CD138+ plasma/myeloma cells by negative magnetic selection. These receptors were collected from a donor at least 40 years old with multiple myeloma.

This clonotype appeared many times. V and J are TRBV7-2 and TRBJ2-5; D call uncertain. The length of the CDR3 is 15 residues. Trimming removed 2 bases from V and 5 bases from J, with 15 bases in between. Germline-derived CDR1 and CDR2 are SGHTA and FQGNSA. The CDR3 sequence is CASSLNLGQWETQYF. Written as DNA, the CDR3 is TGTGCCAGCAGCTTAAATTTAGGGCAGTGGGAGACCCAGTACTTC.

The sample holds many counts of this clonotype. The gene calls are TRBV6-2 or TRBV6-3 and TRBJ2-5; D is unclear. Deletions cut 7 bases from V and 1 base from J, with 7 bases between. This CDR3 has 12 amino acids. Per germline, CDR1 MNHEY and CDR2 SVGEGT. The CDR3 DNA sequence: TGTGCCAGCAAGACCCTCCAAGAGACCCAGTACTTC. It is translated as CASKTLQETQYF.

On this clonotype: This may arise from a read error, as a much more abundant clone is one base away. The chain couples TRBV5-4 to TRBJ2-5; the match to TRBD1 covers 11 bases. The J segment lost 9 bases and the V segment lost 4 bases, leaving 11 bases of the junction unmatched. The CDR3 has 15 amino acids. From germline, CDR1 is SGHNT and CDR2 YYREEE (reference sequence). The CDR3: CASSRGQGGWEAQYF. CDR3 DNA sequence: TGTGCCAGCAGCCGGGGACAGGGGGGCTGGGAGGCCCAGTACTTC.

A word on this clonotype: Possible read error: a much larger clone is one base away. The chain couples TRBV5-5 to TRBJ2-1; 9 nucleotides match TRBD2. J gave up 7 bases and V 2 bases, and 10 bases lay outside the gene matches. Per the germline V gene, CDR1 is SGHKS and CDR2 is YYEKEE (reference sequence). This CDR3 contains 16 residues. CDR3 nucleotides: TGTGCCAGCAGCTTAGGGGGGACTAGCAGGTTGAATGAGCAGTTCTTC. This translates into CASSLGGTSRLNEQFF.